These 27 T cell receptor beta chains originate from one sample sequenced in a study of shared clonotypes between healthy human individuals. Clones were sequenced by immunoSEQ multiplex PCR, and TCRdb holds only the in-frame ones, with some missing. This sample yields 2 million to 2.5 million clones, of which 90% to 96% are seen a single time; around 0.13% belongs to the top ten. The specimen was naive CD4+ T cells sorted from blood. Subset described: CD45RA+ positively selected. The source is a man aged 18 to 29 in good health.

This chain uses TRBV4-3 with TRBJ2-1, with 11 bases aligning to TRBD2. J gave up 0 bases and V 0 bases, and 1 base lay outside the gene matches. In germline, CDR1 is LGHNA, CDR2 YSLEER. The CDR3 has 17 residues. The CDR3 protein is CASSQDTSGSSYNEQFF. In DNA form, the CDR3 reads TGCGCCAGCAGCCAAGATACTAGCGGGAGCTCCTACAATGAGCAGTTCTTC.

The V gene is TRBV19, the J gene TRBJ2-5, with D maybe TRBD1 (6 bases). The germline V gene has CDR1 LNHDA and CDR2 SQIVND (reference sequence). The CDR3 is 14 amino acids. The V end lost 4 bases, the J end lost 5 bases, and 14 bases lay between the germline ends. The CDR3 sequence is CASSRDILVETQYF. CDR3 bases: TGTGCCAGTAGTAGGGACATCCTAGTGGAGACCCAGTACTTC.

This clone was recorded a few times. The sample has other DNA sequences that encode this CDR3 too. The rearrangement joins TRBV5-1 to TRBJ1-2, with D perhaps matching TRBD1 (6 bases). This CDR3 region has 14 residues. V shed 2 bases and J shed 0 bases, with 8 bases lying between them. Looked up from germline, CDR1 is SGHRS and CDR2 is YFSETQ. CDR3 sequence: CASSLQGANYGYTF. In DNA form, the CDR3 reads TGCGCCAGCAGCTTACAGGGAGCTAACTATGGCTACACCTTC. The full variable domain, in which reference TRBV5-1 and TRBJ1-2 provide the parts outside the CDR3, is KAGVTQTPRYLIKTRGQQVTLSCSPISGHRSVSWYQQTPGQGLQFLFEYFSETQRNKGNFPGRFSGRQFSNSRSEMNVSTLELGDSALYLCASSLQGANYGYTFGSGTRLTVV.

The genes are TRBV28 and TRBJ2-7; perhaps TRBD2 as D (5 bases). The CDR3 sequence is 15 residues long. Germline V gene data show CDR1 as MDHEN and CDR2 as SYDVKM. V lost 4 bases to trimming and J lost 3 bases, with 16 bases between them. CDR3 in amino acids: CASSSRRLRDYEQYF. For the CDR3, the DNA is TGTGCCAGCAGTTCCCGGCGACTTCGGGACTACGAGCAGTACTTC.

This clone was observed a handful of times. This chain links TRBV18 with TRBJ1-6; TRBD1 matches 9 bases. V shed 6 bases and J 9 bases; nucleotides not matched to a gene: 6. The CDR3 is 14 residues long. Looked up from germline, CDR1 is KGHSH and CDR2 is LQKENI. DNA for the CDR3: TGTGCCAGCTCTTCGGACAGGGGCGGTTCACCCCTCCACTTT. Protein product: CASSSDRGGSPLHF.

This clone was observed a single time. The chain combines TRBV7-2 with TRBJ2-1; 9 nucleotides match TRBD2. Germline loops: CDR1 SGHTA, CDR2 FQGNSA. CDR3 length: 15 amino acids. Trimming at V came to 1 base and at J to 6 bases, leaving 4 bases not matched to a gene. The CDR3 is CASSLVGLAVNEQFF. CDR3 coding DNA: TGTGCCAGCAGCTTAGTGGGACTAGCTGTCAATGAGCAGTTCTTC.

The table lists this clone with a count of one. V gene TRBV27 combines with J gene TRBJ1-6, with D possibly being TRBD1 (6 bases). V lost 4 bases and J lost 6, with 19 bases in between. Germline CDR1 reads MNHEY; CDR2 reads SMNVEV (reference sequence). The CDR3 covers 17 residues. CDR3 bases: TGTGCCAGCAGTTGGGGGGCGGGGCGCGGGGGTAATTCACCCCTCCACTTT. It specifies CASSWGAGRGGNSPLHF.

This clone was recorded only once. The chain links TRBV9 to TRBJ1-6, with a possible D match to TRBD1 (6 bases). CDR1 is SGDLS, CDR2 YYNGEE, per germline. CDR3 size: 16 residues. Trimming left V 2 bases short and J 8 bases short, with 17 bases between. CDR3 amino acids: CASSVAGGLGDSPLHF. The CDR3 DNA sequence: TGTGCCAGCAGCGTTGCCGGGGGGCTTGGGGATTCACCCCTCCACTTT.

The chain joins TRBV4-3 to TRBJ1-4, with D hard to call. Germline V gives CDR1 LGHNA, CDR2 YSLEER. The CDR3 covers 15 residues. V lost 1 base and J lost 8, with 14 bases in between. Written as DNA, the CDR3 is TGCGCCAGCAGCCAAGGGGCCGGGATTTGGGAAAAACTGTTTTTT. It translates to CASSQGAGIWEKLFF.

The chain couples TRBV2 to TRBJ1-2, with TRBD1 as a possible D gene (5 bases). CDR1 is SNHLY and CDR2 is FYNNEI in the germline V gene. The CDR3 is 15 residues long. Trimming cost V 6 bases and J 4 bases, with 18 bases left between them. CDR3 bases: TGTGCCAGCAGCGCACGCTCGGGGCAGATCTATGGCTACACCTTC. Its protein product is CASSARSGQIYGYTF. The whole variable domain, remainder taken from reference TRBV2 and TRBJ1-2, is EPEVTQTPSHQVTQMGQEVILRCVPISNHLYFYWYRQILGQKVEFLVSFYNNEISEKSEIFDDQFSVERPDGSNFTLKIRSTKLEDSAMYFCASSARSGQIYGYTFGSGTRLTVV.

V usage is TRBV4-2 and J usage is TRBJ2-5; 8 bases agree with TRBD2. This CDR3 contains 16 residues. Germline loops: CDR1 LGHNA, CDR2 YNFKEQ. The V segment lost 4 bases and the J segment 5 bases; nucleotides outside the gene matches: 12. CDR3 nucleotide sequence: TGTGCCAGCAGCCCGAGCGTTGGATCGGGGGGGGAGACCCAGTACTTC. Translated: CASSPSVGSGGETQYF.

Comments on this clone: The identical CDR3 is also encoded by other nucleotide sequences in the sample. The V call is TRBV19, the J call TRBJ2-3; TRBD2 aligns across 10 bases. The CDR3 contains 15 residues. Per the germline V gene, CDR1 is LNHDA and CDR2 is SQIVND (reference sequence). The V gene end was trimmed by 3 bases and the J gene end by 1 base; junction bases not matched to a gene: 1. The CDR3 reads CASSILAGGTDTQYF. For the CDR3, the DNA is TGTGCCAGTAGTATTCTAGCGGGGGGCACAGATACGCAGTATTTT.

This clone was seen a handful of times. V is TRBV19 and J is TRBJ1-5; D ambiguous. The CDR3 has 14 residues. Germline-derived CDR1 and CDR2 are LNHDA and SQIVND (reference sequence). V dropped 6 bases and J dropped 1 base, with 10 bases sitting between them. CDR3 protein: CASRAGRSNQPQHF. CDR3 nucleotide sequence: TGTGCCAGTAGGGCAGGACGGAGCAATCAGCCCCAGCATTTT.

This clone was picked up one time. The V and J genes are TRBV30 and TRBJ2-7, with TRBD1 matching over 7 bases. Germline assignment: CDR1 GTSNPN and CDR2 SVGIG (reference sequence). Trimming at V came to 2 bases and at J to 7 bases, leaving 14 bases not matched to a gene. CDR3 length equals 15 residues. CDR3 bases: TGTGCCTGGAGTCGGTCAGGGGGTGGGCAGGGTGAGCAGTACTTC. It codes for CAWSRSGGGQGEQYF.

This chain joins TRBV5-1 and TRBJ2-3; D call uncertain. The ends were cut back, 4 bases at V and 1 base at J, with 10 bases in the middle. Germline assignment: CDR1 SGHRS and CDR2 YFSETQ. This CDR3 region has 14 residues. The CDR3 loop is CASSIEKGTDTQYF. CDR3 nucleotides: TGCGCCAGCAGCATTGAAAAGGGCACAGATACGCAGTATTTT.

The chain is built from TRBV28 and TRBJ2-7; tentative D call: TRBD1 (5 bases). The CDR3 totals 15 residues. Germline V gene sequence: CDR1 MDHEN, CDR2 SYDVKM. Trimming cost V 8 bases and J 3 bases, with 20 bases left between them. The CDR3 DNA reads as TGTGCCAGCGCTGGGGCGGCTACCCCCCTCTACGAGCAGTACTTC. Its protein product is CASAGAATPLYEQYF. Complete variable domain (other parts from reference TRBV28 and TRBJ2-7): DVKVTQSSRYLVKRTGEKVFLECVQDMDHENMFWYRQDPGLGLRLIYFSYDVKMKEKGDIPEGYSVSREKKERFSLILESASTNQTSMYLCASAGAATPLYEQYFGPGTRLTVT.

V is TRBV29-1 and J is TRBJ1-1; D not resolved. CDR1 is SQVTM, CDR2 ANQGSEA, per germline. This CDR3 has 13 residues. The germline V and J ends were trimmed by 7 bases and 5 bases, with 17 bases remaining between them. CDR3 amino acids: CSAESVVRTEAFF. The CDR3 DNA is TGCAGCGCTGAGTCGGTGGTGAGGACTGAAGCTTTCTTT.

The V and J genes are TRBV18 and TRBJ1-6, with D tentatively TRBD1 (6 bases). The CDR3 is 15 residues long. Germline CDR1 KGHSH, CDR2 LQKENI. V gave up 5 bases and J gave up 9 bases, with 17 bases separating them. The CDR3 nucleotides are TGTGCCAGCTCAATCGACAGGACTCTCTTTTCACCCCTCCACTTT. Translated: CASSIDRTLFSPLHF.

The chain recombines TRBV7-2 with TRBJ1-2; 9 nucleotides match TRBD1. CDR1 is SGHTA, CDR2 FQGNSA, per germline. The J segment lost 4 bases and the V segment lost 5 bases, leaving 14 bases of the junction unmatched. This CDR3 has 17 residues. The CDR3: CASSLTSKQGAVYGYTF. The CDR3 bases are TGTGCCAGCAGCCTAACCTCCAAACAGGGGGCAGTCTATGGCTACACCTTC.

As regards this clone: The sample carries other DNA sequences with the same CDR3. The genes are TRBV6-5 and TRBJ2-7, with D tentatively TRBD1 (5 bases). Germline V lookup: CDR1 MNHEY, CDR2 SVGAGI. The CDR3 extends over 14 amino acids. The V end was cut by 6 bases, the J end by 0 bases, with 12 bases between. CDR3 amino acids: CASSWGGSSYEQYF. DNA of the CDR3: TGTGCCAGCAGCTGGGGCGGTAGCTCCTACGAGCAGTACTTC.

The rearrangement joins TRBV27 to TRBJ1-1; weak D call: TRBD1 (5 bases). V dropped 3 bases and J dropped 1 base, with 15 bases sitting between them. Germline V gene sequence: CDR1 MNHEY, CDR2 SMNVEV (reference sequence). The CDR3 length is 16 residues. In DNA form, the CDR3 reads TGTGCCAGCAGTTTCCAGAGGAGGGGAACGAACACTGAAGCTTTCTTT. Translation: CASSFQRRGTNTEAFF.

The CDR3 coding sequence is TGTGCCAGCAGGGTAGCGGGTGTCTCCTACGAGCAGTACTTC. It translates to CASRVAGVSYEQYF. The chain has TRBV27 and TRBJ2-7, with TRBD2 identical over 7 bases. The V and J ends lost 6 bases and 0 bases, in that order; junction bases with no gene match: 5. Germline CDR1 reads MNHEY; CDR2 reads SMNVEV (reference sequence). The CDR3 is 14 amino acids.

The chain joins TRBV11-3 to TRBJ2-2; the match to TRBD2 covers 7 bases. V shed 3 bases, J shed 0 bases, and the junction held 1 base outside the gene matches. The CDR3 consists of 15 residues. In germline, CDR1 is SGHNT, CDR2 YENEEA. As DNA, the CDR3 is TGTGCCAGCAGCTTGAGCGGGGCGAACACCGGGGAGCTGTTTTTT. Translated: CASSLSGANTGELFF.

The gene calls are TRBV2 and TRBJ2-7; 9 positions agree with TRBD1. The CDR3 is made up of 13 amino acids. Germline trimming cut 5 bases from V and 6 bases from J; bases unmatched to any gene: 5. Germline V lookup: CDR1 SNHLY, CDR2 FYNNEI. The CDR3 nucleotides read TGTGCCAGCAGTTGGGACAGGGCCAGCGAGCAGTACTTC. Translating gives CASSWDRASEQYF. Filled out from reference TRBV2 and TRBJ2-7, the complete variable domain reads EPEVTQTPSHQVTQMGQEVILRCVPISNHLYFYWYRQILGQKVEFLVSFYNNEISEKSEIFDDQFSVERPDGSNFTLKIRSTKLEDSAMYFCASSWDRASEQYFGPGTRLTVT.

The chain couples TRBV18 to TRBJ2-5; perhaps TRBD1 as D (5 bases). The CDR3 covers 13 residues. Germline-derived CDR1 and CDR2 are KGHSH and LQKENI. The V and J ends lost 3 bases and 5 bases respectively, with 10 bases between them. The DNA for the CDR3 is TGTGCCAGCTCACCCAGGGATCTGGAGACCCAGTACTTC. This sequence encodes CASSPRDLETQYF.

The chain uses TRBV10-2 and TRBJ2-1; TRBD1 might be the D (6 bases). This CDR3 contains 14 residues. V lost 8 bases and J 2 bases, leaving 13 bases between the germline ends. Germline V CDR1 and CDR2: WSHSY, SAAADI. CDR3 amino acids: CASHSGDAYNEQFF. The CDR3 DNA reads as TGCGCCAGCCACTCAGGGGACGCCTACAATGAGCAGTTCTTC.

This chain connects TRBV7-6 to TRBJ2-7; D call uncertain. This CDR3 region has 16 residues. Trimming shortened V by 0 bases and J by 0 bases, and 12 bases separated the two germline ends. CDR1 is SGHVS, CDR2 FNYEAQ, per germline. Here the CDR3 DNA reads TGTGCCAGCAGCTTAGCGGTGGGGTATAGCTCCTACGAGCAGTACTTC. This sequence encodes CASSLAVGYSSYEQYF. The full variable domain, its missing parts supplied by reference TRBV7-6 and TRBJ2-7, is GAGVSQSPRYKVTKRGQDVALRCDPISGHVSLYWYRQALGQGPEFLTYFNYEAQQDKSGLPNDRFSAERPEGSISTLTIQRTEQRDSAMYRCASSLAVGYSSYEQYFGPGTRLTVT.